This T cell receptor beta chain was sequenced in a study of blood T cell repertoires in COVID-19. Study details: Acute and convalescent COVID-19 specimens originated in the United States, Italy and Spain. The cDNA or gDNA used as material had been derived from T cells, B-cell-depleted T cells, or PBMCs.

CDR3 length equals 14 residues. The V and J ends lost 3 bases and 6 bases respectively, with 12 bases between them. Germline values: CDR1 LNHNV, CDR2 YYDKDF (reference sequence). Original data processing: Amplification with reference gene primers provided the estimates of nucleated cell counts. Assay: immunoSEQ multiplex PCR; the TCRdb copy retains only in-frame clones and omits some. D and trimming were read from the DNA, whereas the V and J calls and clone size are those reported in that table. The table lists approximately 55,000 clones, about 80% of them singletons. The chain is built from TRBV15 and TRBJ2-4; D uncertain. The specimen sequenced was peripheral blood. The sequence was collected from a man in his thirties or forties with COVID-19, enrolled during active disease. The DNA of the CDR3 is TGTGCCACCAGCAGCCGCGGTTTTGGAAACATTCAGTACTTC. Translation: CATSSRGFGNIQYF.